The 20 T cell receptor beta chains given below trace back to one sample, sequenced in a study of monozygotic twins with inflammatory bowel disease. Following a re-call of the 5' RACE reads, TCRdb has one entry per CDR3 protein and lacks DNA. This repertoire includes approximately 400,000 distinct CDR3 sequences. Sequences were obtained from blood. The receptors originated from a human donor with ulcerative colitis or Crohn's disease, or a healthy co-twin of an affected twin (not recorded which).

This chain joins TRBV10-3 and TRBJ2-5; TCRdb reports TRBD2, a call that lacks DNA to check it against. Looked up from germline, CDR1 is ENHRY and CDR2 is SYGVKD. This CDR3 contains 15 residues. The CDR3: CAIRPTSGGLETQYF.

The CDR3 sequence: CSAPHGGFTPETQYF. V and J are TRBV20-1 and TRBJ2-5; absent DNA, TCRdb's TRBD1 call cannot be checked. CDR3 length: 15 residues. Germline CDR1 reads DFQATT; CDR2 reads SNEGSKA (reference sequence).

CDR3 region: CASSPFTGVQPQHF. V and J are TRBV12-3 or TRBV12-4 and TRBJ1-5; TCRdb outputs TRBD1, but without DNA this stays unchecked. CDR3 length equals 14 residues.

The gene calls are TRBV7-2 and TRBJ1-5; TCRdb gives TRBD1 as the D gene, but with no DNA this cannot be confirmed. The CDR3 totals 15 residues. The V gene's germline CDR1 is SGHTA and CDR2 FQGNSA. The CDR3 loop is CASSSRTANNQPQHF. The complete variable domain, with remaining parts taken from reference TRBV7-2 and TRBJ1-5, reads GAGVSQSPSNKVTEKGKDVELRCDPISGHTALYWYRQSLGQGLEFLIYFQGNSAPDKSGLPSDRFSAERTGGSVSTLTIQRTQQEDSAVYLCASSSRTANNQPQHFGDGTRLSIL.

The chain recombines TRBV27 with TRBJ2-7; lacking DNA, the TRBD1 call made by TCRdb goes unchecked. This CDR3 contains 14 residues. Germline-derived CDR1 and CDR2 are MNHEY and SMNVEV (reference sequence). CDR3 sequence: CASSTGTEVYEQYF.

This sequence joins TRBV3-1 and TRBJ2-7; TCRdb lists TRBD2, though no DNA is available to test this call. The CDR3 is 15 amino acids. Germline CDR1 is LGHDT and CDR2 is YNNKEL (reference sequence). CDR3 in amino acids: CASSQEVAWEVRQYF.

CDR3 residues: CAISESAGEQPQHF. The gene calls are TRBV10-3 and TRBJ1-5; TCRdb calls TRBD1, which cannot be checked without DNA. CDR1 is ENHRY and CDR2 is SYGVKD in the germline V gene. The CDR3 contains 14 residues.

The V and J genes are TRBV4-3 and TRBJ2-2; with no DNA, the TCRdb D assignment of TRBD1 cannot be verified. Germline lookup yields CDR1 LGHNA and CDR2 YSLEER. The CDR3 extends over 18 amino acids. The CDR3 is CASSQPTGWGKSTGELFF.

The rearrangement links TRBV4-3 to TRBJ2-7; TCRdb selects TRBD1, and the lack of DNA leaves this call unchecked. Per the germline V gene, CDR1 is LGHNA and CDR2 is YSLEER. This CDR3 has 16 residues. CDR3 region: CASSQVDGTGTYEQYF.

The chain links TRBV5-1 to TRBJ2-1; the TCRdb D gene call, TRBD2, has no DNA to confirm it. Germline CDR1 is SGHRS and CDR2 is YFSETQ. CDR3 length: 18 residues. CDR3 sequence: CASSLVASPRLGNNEQFF.

This sequence joins TRBV11-3 and TRBJ1-4; TCRdb's D call of TRBD1 is untestable without DNA. The CDR3 length is 18 residues. Germline V gene lookup returns CDR1 SGHNT and CDR2 YENEEA. This CDR3 is CASTQGGTLSTTNEKLFF.

The chain uses TRBV12-3 or TRBV12-4 and TRBJ2-3. The CDR3 is made up of 15 amino acids. The CDR3 region is CASSSSGGYTDTQYF.

V and J are TRBV5-5 and TRBJ2-1; TCRdb reports TRBD2, a call that lacks DNA to check it against. The CDR3 sequence is 17 residues long. Per the germline V gene, CDR1 is SGHKS and CDR2 is YYEKEE (reference sequence). The CDR3 loop is CASSPQNRLAGGHEQFF.

The chain couples TRBV4-1 to TRBJ2-7; TCRdb indicates TRBD1, and absent DNA this call remains unverified. In germline, CDR1 is MGHRA, CDR2 YSYEKL. This CDR3 region has 13 residues. The CDR3: CASSQGGSYEQYF.

V is TRBV7-2 and J is TRBJ2-2; the TCRdb D gene call, TRBD2, has no DNA to confirm it. The germline V gene encodes CDR1 SGHTA and CDR2 FQGNSA. This CDR3 has 15 residues. CDR3 residues: CASRLGGEGTGELFF.

This chain connects TRBV19 to TRBJ2-1; TCRdb selects TRBD2, and the lack of DNA leaves this call unchecked. The CDR3 is made up of 14 amino acids. The germline CDR1 and CDR2 sequences are LNHDA and SQIVND (reference sequence). The chain's CDR3 is CASTPSGEAREQFF.

This chain connects TRBV7-2 to TRBJ1-5; the D gene TCRdb calls, TRBD1, cannot be checked with no DNA. There are 15 residues in the CDR3. Germline V gene data show CDR1 as SGHTA and CDR2 as FQGNSA. The CDR3 sequence: CASSPRQGASQPQHF.

This chain connects TRBV7-8 to TRBJ2-6; lacking DNA, the TRBD1 call made by TCRdb goes unchecked. CDR3 length equals 17 residues. Per germline, CDR1 SGHVS and CDR2 FQNEAQ. CDR3 in amino acids: CASSLTGTYSGANVLTF. Drawing the rest from reference TRBV7-8 and TRBJ2-6, the complete variable domain is GAGVSQSPRYKVAKRGQDVALRCDPISGHVSLFWYQQALGQGPEFLTYFQNEAQLDKSGLPSDRFFAERPEGSVSTLKIQRTQQEDSAVYLCASSLTGTYSGANVLTFGAGSRLTVL.

Here the CDR3 reads CASKSDYNEQFF. V is TRBV2 and J is TRBJ2-1. CDR3 length: 12 amino acids. Germline V CDR1 and CDR2: SNHLY, FYNNEI.

The V and J genes are TRBV20-1 and TRBJ2-7; TCRdb designates TRBD1, a call that cannot be tested without DNA. CDR1 is DFQATT, CDR2 SNEGSKA, per germline (reference sequence). This CDR3 is 17 amino acids long. The chain's CDR3 is CSARDPLTATVDDEQYF.